Below, 18 T cell receptor beta chains from the same sample are listed, as sequenced in a study of vaccination and CD4 T cells after COVID-19. Time point noted: late sampling 161 to 241 days after vaccination in three convalescent patients. Treatment described: approximately 9-day PBMC culture with coronavirus spike peptide pools or control peptides (ViraFEST assay). CD4+ T cells that had been cultured provided DNA sequenced with the Oncomine TCR Beta short-read assay. TCRdb analysed the PCR reads with MiXCR anew, one entry per CDR3 protein. This table has around 23,000 distinct CDR3 sequences, about two fifths appearing once. Their antigens remain unidentified. Source: CD4+ T cells from blood, cultured in vitro, taken about 7 months after SARS-CoV-2 vaccination. The receptor source for this set is a human donor who had recovered from COVID-19.

The rearrangement uses TRBV20-1 and TRBJ1-1, with TRBD1 as a possible D gene (5 bases). V was trimmed by 0 bases and J by 4 bases, leaving 12 bases between them. The V gene's germline CDR1 is DFQATT and CDR2 SNEGSKA (reference sequence). The CDR3 is made up of 14 amino acids. The CDR3 nucleotides read TGCAGTGCTAGAGATTGGGCGGGGGGCACTGAAGCTTTCTTT. This sequence encodes CSARDWAGGTEAFF.

This clonotype was detected a few times. The gene calls are TRBV6-1 and TRBJ2-6, with D perhaps TRBD2 (6 bases). The germline gives CDR1 MNHNS, CDR2 SASEGT. The CDR3 totals 15 residues. Trimming removed 5 bases from V and 2 bases from J, with 10 bases in between. As DNA, the CDR3 is TGTGCCAGCAGTACGGGAGTTACTGGGGCCAACGTCCTGACTTTC. Translation: CASSTGVTGANVLTF.

In its sample, this clonotype was seen a few times. The chain employs TRBV10-3 and TRBJ1-2, with a possible D match to TRBD1 (5 bases). Trimming cost V 5 bases and J 1 base, with 8 bases left between them. This CDR3 contains 13 residues. CDR1 and CDR2 (germline): ENHRY, SYGVKD. As DNA, the CDR3 is TGTGCCATCAGTCAGGGCTTTAACTATGGCTACACCTTC. Its protein is CAISQGFNYGYTF.

The chain recombines TRBV6-1 with TRBJ2-3; a possible D gene is TRBD2 (6 bases). Germline V gives CDR1 MNHNS, CDR2 SASEGT. V was trimmed by 4 bases and J by 10 bases, leaving 18 bases between them. This CDR3 has 14 residues. CDR3 DNA: TGTGCCAGCAGTGTTGCGGTAGCGGTAATGGCGCAGTATTTT. This gives the protein CASSVAVAVMAQYF.

V is TRBV28 and J is TRBJ2-7, with D possibly TRBD2 on 6 matching bases. CDR1 and CDR2 from the germline V gene are MDHEN and SYDVKM. The CDR3 is made up of 15 amino acids. V was trimmed by 7 bases and J by 3 bases, leaving 19 bases between them. The CDR3 spells CASIPPEGYDYEQYF. Here the CDR3 DNA reads TGTGCCAGCATCCCCCCGGAGGGTTATGACTACGAGCAGTACTTC.

The table lists this clonotype with a few counts. This sequence joins TRBV7-9 and TRBJ1-5; the D gene is possibly TRBD1 (5 bases). V was pared by 3 bases and J by 4 bases, with 10 bases between. Germline V gene data show CDR1 as SEHNR and CDR2 as FQNEAQ (reference sequence). CDR3 length: 14 residues. In nucleotides, the CDR3 is TGTGCCAGCAGCTTGGGGCAGGGAAATCAGCCCCAGCATTTT. As protein: CASSLGQGNQPQHF. The full variable domain, completed using reference TRBV7-9 and TRBJ1-5, is DTGVSQNPRHKITKRGQNVTFRCDPISEHNRLYWYRQTLGQGPEFLTYFQNEAQLEKSRLLSDRFSAERPKGSFSTLEIQRTEQGDSAMYLCASSLGQGNQPQHFGDGTRLSIL.

CDR3 amino acids: CSASGNTQYF. The CDR3, as DNA: TGCAGTGCAAGCGGTAATACGCAGTATTTT. The chain combines TRBV20-1 with TRBJ2-3; weak D call: TRBD2 (5 bases). Trimming pared 6 bases from V and 7 bases from J, leaving 8 bases between. Germline CDR1 DFQATT, CDR2 SNEGSKA (reference sequence). The CDR3 runs to 10 residues.

The chain couples TRBV7-8 to TRBJ2-7, with no clear D. The CDR3 totals 13 residues. Germline loops: CDR1 SGHVS, CDR2 FQNEAQ. Deletions cut 2 bases from V and 4 bases from J, with 9 bases between. CDR3 in DNA: TGTGCCAGCAGCTTAACAAGATTTTACGAGCAGTACTTC. Protein: CASSLTRFYEQYF.

The chain recombines TRBV19 with TRBJ1-1; 8 nucleotides line up with TRBD1. Trimming removed 8 bases from V and 4 bases from J; junction bases left unmatched: 6. This CDR3 region has 13 residues. Germline CDR1 is LNHDA and CDR2 is SQIVND (reference sequence). CDR3 coding DNA: TGTGCCAGTGGACAGGGCTCAGGCACTGAAGCTTTCTTT. It yields the protein CASGQGSGTEAFF.

This clonotype came up a few times. The chain couples TRBV6-1 to TRBJ2-1, with D perhaps being TRBD1 or TRBD2 (5 bases each). This CDR3 comprises 14 residues. Germline V gives CDR1 MNHNS, CDR2 SASEGT. The V end lost 5 bases, the J end lost 12 bases, and 20 bases lay between the germline ends. CDR3 bases: TGTGCCAGCAGTCAAGGGACCCCGCTTCCTGGGCAGTTCTTC. Its protein is CASSQGTPLPGQFF.

The chain links TRBV4-1 to TRBJ2-4, with D tentatively TRBD2 (5 bases). The germline V gene has CDR1 MGHRA and CDR2 YSYEKL. This CDR3 has 18 residues. The V gene lost 1 base and the J gene lost 8 bases, with 24 bases spanning the gap. CDR3 protein: CASSQGRARRRPPDIQYF. For the CDR3, the DNA is TGCGCCAGCAGCCAAGGGCGGGCTCGTCGACGGCCCCCAGACATTCAGTACTTC.

The chain joins TRBV7-2 to TRBJ2-5; 7 bases match TRBD2. With 7 bases clipped from V and 5 bases from J, the junction kept 13 bases outside the gene matches. This CDR3 contains 15 residues. The germline V gene has CDR1 SGHTA and CDR2 FQGNSA. CDR3 coding DNA: TGTGCCAGCACCTCAGGGCGGGAGCCACTGGAGACCCAGTACTTC. It is translated as CASTSGREPLETQYF.

The rearrangement uses TRBV15 and TRBJ2-5, with unresolved D. Germline lookup yields CDR1 LNHNV and CDR2 YYDKDF (reference sequence). This CDR3 region has 11 residues. V was clipped by 1 base and J by 5 bases, with 2 bases between them. The CDR3 region is CATSRGETQYF. Written as DNA, the CDR3 is TGTGCCACCAGCAGAGGCGAGACCCAGTACTTC.

This clonotype was seen a handful of times. The rearrangement joins TRBV7-3 to TRBJ2-7; D gene ambiguous. Germline CDR1 reads SGHTA; CDR2 reads FQGTGA. The CDR3 has 10 amino acids. V was shortened by 4 bases and J by 3 bases, with 1 base between the two germline ends. The CDR3: CASSYYEQYF. The CDR3 coding sequence is TGTGCCAGCAGCTACTACGAGCAGTACTTC.

The gene calls are TRBV12-3 or TRBV12-4 and TRBJ1-6; 9 bases match TRBD1. V trimming: 6 bases; J trimming: 6 bases; junction bases outside the gene matches: 3. The CDR3 is 14 residues long. The CDR3 coding sequence is TGTGCCAGCAGGCCGGGACAGGGTAATTCACCCCTCCACTTT. Its translation: CASRPGQGNSPLHF.

This clonotype turned up a few times. The rearrangement joins TRBV20-1 to TRBJ1-5; D unresolved. Looked up from germline, CDR1 is DFQATT and CDR2 is SNEGSKA (reference sequence). CDR3 length: 12 residues. V lost 6 bases to trimming and J lost 6 bases, with 12 bases between them. The CDR3 loop reads CSAATFSQPQHF. CDR3 nucleotide sequence: TGCAGTGCCGCGACATTTAGTCAGCCCCAGCATTTT.

J is TRBJ1-2 and V is TRBV20-1, with TRBD1 matching 8 bases. Germline V gene data show CDR1 as DFQATT and CDR2 as SNEGSKA (reference sequence). V trimming: 6 bases; J trimming: 1 base; junction bases outside the gene matches: 10. The CDR3 sequence is 15 residues long. CDR3 in amino acids: CSAPSRTGINYGYTF. The CDR3 DNA reads TGCAGTGCACCTAGTCGGACAGGGATTAACTATGGCTACACCTTC.

This chain uses TRBV20-1 with TRBJ2-2; D may correspond to TRBD1 or TRBD2 (5 bases each). The CDR3 totals 16 residues. Germline CDR1 is DFQATT and CDR2 is SNEGSKA (reference sequence). With 5 bases removed from V and 0 bases from J, the gap between germline ends came to 16 bases. CDR3 DNA: TGCAGTGCTCCGGGACCCAAGAAAACGAACACCGGGGAGCTGTTTTTT. Amino acids: CSAPGPKKTNTGELFF.